The 20 T cell receptor beta chains below were found in one sample sequenced in a study of blood T cell repertoires in COVID-19. Assay: immunoSEQ multiplex PCR; the TCRdb copy retains only in-frame clones and omits some. This table holds about 210,000 clones, roughly 82% found once. Material: peripheral blood. Every receptor here comes from a woman aged 40 to 50 with acute or convalescent COVID-19.

This clone was seen a handful of times. The CDR3 DNA is TGTGCCAGCAGCTCAGATACCGGGACAGGGGGTTTGGGGCAGTACTTC. It specifies CASSSDTGTGGLGQYF. This chain links TRBV5-5 with TRBJ2-7; 11 nucleotides line up with TRBD1. Per germline, CDR1 SGHKS and CDR2 YYEKEE (reference sequence). CDR3 size: 16 residues. The trim removed 3 bases at V and 9 bases at J, leaving 14 bases unmatched.

The chain joins TRBV9 to TRBJ2-3; 7 bases map to TRBD1. J was trimmed by 0 bases and V by 3 bases; bases with no gene match: 22. The CDR3 is made up of 21 amino acids. CDR1 is SGDLS and CDR2 is YYNGEE in the germline V gene. In DNA, the CDR3 is TGTGCCAGCAGCGAGGGAATTGGGACAGACGGACGAATTACTAGCACAGATACGCAGTATTTT. This sequence encodes CASSEGIGTDGRITSTDTQYF.

This clone was picked up one time. The chain recombines TRBV29-1 with TRBJ2-7, with a possible D match to TRBD1 (6 bases). The CDR3 sequence is 12 residues long. CDR1 is SQVTM and CDR2 is ANQGSEA in the germline V gene. The ends were cut back, 4 bases at V and 2 bases at J, with 9 bases in the middle. In DNA, the CDR3 is TGCAGCGTTGTCGACAGGCCCTACGAGCAGTACTTC. As protein: CSVVDRPYEQYF.

The V and J genes are TRBV3-1 (or the pseudogene TRBV3-2) and TRBJ1-6; a possible D gene is TRBD1 (6 bases). Trimming removed 3 bases from V and 7 bases from J, with 10 bases in between. CDR1 and CDR2 (germline): LGHDT, YNNKEL (reference sequence). The CDR3 is 14 residues long. CDR3 nucleotide sequence: TGTGCCAGCAGCCATGGGGGCGCGAATTCACCCCTCCACTTT. It encodes CASSHGGANSPLHF.

The chain combines TRBV2 with TRBJ1-1; a possible D gene is TRBD1 (5 bases). The CDR3 is 15 residues long. Germline V gene sequence: CDR1 SNHLY, CDR2 FYNNEI. The ends were cut back, 3 bases at V and 1 base at J, with 12 bases in the middle. The CDR3 coding sequence is TGTGCCAGCAGTGACAGGGCGATGGCGAACACTGAAGCTTTCTTT. This encodes CASSDRAMANTEAFF.

The chain combines TRBV18 with TRBJ2-3; 10 bases are shared with TRBD2. CDR1 is KGHSH, CDR2 LQKENI, per germline. The CDR3 has 18 residues. The V gene end was trimmed by 3 bases and the J gene end by 0 bases; junction bases not matched to a gene: 9. Here the CDR3 reads CASSPRTSGRPSTDTQYF. Here the CDR3 DNA reads TGTGCCAGCTCACCGCGGACTAGCGGAAGACCTAGCACAGATACGCAGTATTTT.

This clone was picked up one time. This chain uses TRBV27 with TRBJ1-2; 7 bases fit TRBD1. CDR1 and CDR2 from the germline V gene are MNHEY and SMNVEV (reference sequence). There are 15 residues in the CDR3. V was pared by 3 bases and J by 4 bases, with 8 bases of the junction left unmatched. The CDR3 sequence: CASSFRPGQPYGYTF. CDR3 coding DNA: TGTGCCAGCAGTTTCCGACCGGGACAGCCCTATGGCTACACCTTC.

The rearrangement joins TRBV10-3 to TRBJ2-7; 9 bases fit TRBD2. Germline V gives CDR1 ENHRY, CDR2 SYGVKD. The CDR3 sequence is 13 residues long. V shed 7 bases and J 3 bases; nucleotides not matched to a gene: 4. The DNA for the CDR3 is TGTGCCATCAATGGCGGGAGGGACTACGAGCAGTACTTC. Translation gives CAINGGRDYEQYF.

This chain uses TRBV6-6 with TRBJ1-1; 9 nucleotides line up with TRBD1. This CDR3 has 16 residues. In germline, CDR1 is MNHNY, CDR2 SVGAGI (reference sequence). Losses at the gene ends were 2 bases for V and 2 bases for J; bases not matched to a gene: 6. In DNA, the CDR3 is TGTGCCAGCAGTTACAGGACAGGGGCAACTAACACTGAAGCTTTCTTT. Protein: CASSYRTGATNTEAFF.

This rearrangement joins TRBV11-2 to TRBJ1-2, with 8 positions matching TRBD1. The length of the CDR3 is 13 residues. Looked up from germline, CDR1 is SGHAT and CDR2 is FQNNGV. The V and J ends lost 5 bases and 6 bases, in that order; junction bases with no gene match: 5. The CDR3 spells CASSPRTGNGYTF. In nucleotides, the CDR3 is TGTGCCAGCAGCCCCCGGACAGGGAATGGCTACACCTTC.

This chain connects TRBV11-2 to TRBJ1-1; the D gene is possibly TRBD1 (5 bases). The V gene's germline CDR1 is SGHAT and CDR2 FQNNGV. V was pared by 1 base and J by 1 base, with 7 bases between. The CDR3 has 14 amino acids. The CDR3 is CASSLVRGNTEAFF. The CDR3 region has the DNA TGTGCCAGCAGCTTAGTAAGGGGGAACACTGAAGCTTTCTTT.

The chain recombines TRBV11-2 with TRBJ2-2, with 8 bases fitting TRBD1. The CDR3 is made up of 14 amino acids. V trimming: 3 bases; J trimming: 4 bases; junction bases outside the gene matches: 1. CDR1 and CDR2 from the germline V gene are SGHAT and FQNNGV. The CDR3 spells CASSFDRGTGELFF. Written as DNA, the CDR3 is TGTGCCAGCAGCTTCGACAGGGGCACCGGGGAGCTGTTTTTT. Using reference TRBV11-2 and TRBJ2-2 for the parts outside the CDR3, the full variable domain is EAGVAQSPRYKIIEKRQSVAFWCNPISGHATLYWYQQILGQGPKLLIQFQNNGVVDDSQLPKDRFSAERLKGVDSTLKIQPAKLEDSAVYLCASSFDRGTGELFFGEGSRLTVL.

As concerns this clone: Other DNA sequences from this sample encode an identical CDR3 as well. J is TRBJ2-2 and V is TRBV24-1; 14 bases agree with TRBD2. This CDR3 spans 18 amino acids. V gave up 5 bases and J gave up 5 bases; unmatched junction bases: 9. Per germline, CDR1 KGHDR and CDR2 SFDVKD. The CDR3: CATSGLTSGRAGTGELFF. CDR3 in DNA: TGTGCCACCAGTGGATTGACTAGCGGGAGGGCGGGGACCGGGGAGCTGTTTTTT.

V gene TRBV4-1 combines with J gene TRBJ2-3, with D possibly TRBD2 on 5 matching bases. The CDR3 loop spans 19 amino acids. CDR1 is MGHRA, CDR2 YSYEKL, per germline. The ends were cut back, 0 bases at V and 0 bases at J, with 19 bases in the middle. CDR3 sequence: CASSQDVPGSWGSTDTQYF. The CDR3 DNA follows: TGCGCCAGCAGCCAAGATGTACCTGGGAGCTGGGGAAGCACAGATACGCAGTATTTT.

J is TRBJ1-2 and V is TRBV19; 9 bases agree with TRBD1. V shed 4 bases, J shed 2 bases, and the junction held 5 bases outside the gene matches. The CDR3 extends over 15 amino acids. The germline CDR1 and CDR2 sequences are LNHDA and SQIVND (reference sequence). CDR3 residues: CASSTRQGGNYGYTF. The CDR3 DNA reads TGTGCCAGTAGTACTCGACAGGGGGGGAACTATGGCTACACCTTC.

V gene TRBV5-1 combines with J gene TRBJ1-1; the D gene is possibly TRBD1 (5 bases). The CDR3 covers 14 residues. Trimming pared 4 bases from V and 0 bases from J, leaving 10 bases between. Germline CDR1 and CDR2: SGHRS and YFSETQ. CDR3 protein: CASSRRGMNTEAFF. The CDR3 DNA follows: TGCGCCAGCAGCAGGCGGGGCATGAACACTGAAGCTTTCTTT.

V and J are TRBV12-5 and TRBJ1-5; a weak D match, TRBD1 (5 bases). The CDR3 is 14 residues long. Germline V gives CDR1 LGHNT, CDR2 FRNRAP. Trimming took off 5 bases at V and 7 bases at J, with 15 bases between the two ends. The CDR3 DNA is TGTGCTAGTGGTCCGGCGGGGACGCGGCAGCCCCAGCATTTT. Protein product: CASGPAGTRQPQHF.

The chain has TRBV18 and TRBJ1-4, with TRBD1 as a possible D gene (6 bases). V was shortened by 1 base and J by 0 bases, with 12 bases between the two germline ends. Looked up from germline, CDR1 is KGHSH and CDR2 is LQKENI. The CDR3 consists of 17 residues. The DNA for the CDR3 is TGTGCCAGCTCACCACAATTGACAGGCGCAACTAATGAAAAACTGTTTTTT. Protein sequence: CASSPQLTGATNEKLFF.

This clone is a singleton in its sample. V and J are TRBV2 and TRBJ2-1; TRBD2 matches 7 bases. Looked up from germline, CDR1 is SNHLY and CDR2 is FYNNEI. The CDR3 is 15 residues long. The junction had 4 bases not matched to a gene; V was cut back by 4 bases and J by 1 base. The CDR3 protein is CASSAGTMSYNEQFF. In DNA form, the CDR3 reads TGTGCCAGCAGTGCCGGGACTATGTCCTACAATGAGCAGTTCTTC. The variable domain in full, with the rest retrieved from reference TRBV2 and TRBJ2-1, is EPEVTQTPSHQVTQMGQEVILRCVPISNHLYFYWYRQILGQKVEFLVSFYNNEISEKSEIFDDQFSVERPDGSNFTLKIRSTKLEDSAMYFCASSAGTMSYNEQFFGPGTRLTVL.

The rearrangement links TRBV19 to TRBJ2-1; D is possibly TRBD2 (5 bases). Germline CDR1 reads LNHDA; CDR2 reads SQIVND (reference sequence). V lost 2 bases to trimming and J lost 6 bases, with 14 bases between them. The CDR3 length is 15 residues. CDR3 protein: CASSITRFGSNEQFF. In nucleotides, the CDR3 is TGTGCCAGTAGTATAACTAGATTCGGGTCCAATGAGCAGTTCTTC.